Following are 8 T cell receptor beta chains from one sample sequenced in a study of blood T cell repertoires in COVID-19. TCRdb's table, derived via immunoSEQ multiplex PCR, lists solely in-frame clones and lacks some. The top ten hold around 8% of the sample, which has approximately 110,000 clones, 80% to 85% seen once. Sequenced sample: peripheral blood. These receptors all come from a man aged 65 to 79 with acute or convalescent COVID-19.

The rearrangement links TRBV10-3 to TRBJ2-6, with 9 bases fitting TRBD2. Germline V CDR1 and CDR2: ENHRY, SYGVKD. This CDR3 spans 16 amino acids. The junction had 7 bases not matched to a gene; V was cut back by 6 bases and J by 4 bases. The CDR3 reads CAISGGLASGANVLTF. The CDR3 coding sequence is TGTGCCATCAGCGGCGGACTAGCGTCAGGGGCCAACGTCCTGACTTTC.

This clone was recorded only once. The V call is TRBV10-3, the J call TRBJ2-5, with TRBD1 matching 10 bases. The CDR3 loop spans 13 amino acids. Germline V gene lookup returns CDR1 ENHRY and CDR2 SYGVKD. Trimming cost V 10 bases and J 4 bases; bases outside gene matches: 6. The CDR3 region has the DNA TGTGCCACACGACAGGGGGCATCAGAGACCCAGTACTTC. Its translation is CATRQGASETQYF.

The chain combines TRBV6-5 with TRBJ1-2; TRBD1 matches 7 bases. The germline V gene encodes CDR1 MNHEY and CDR2 SVGAGI. The CDR3 loop spans 14 amino acids. The junction had 11 bases not matched to a gene; V was cut back by 5 bases and J by 8 bases. CDR3 region: CASSTLGGPRGYTF. In nucleotides, the CDR3 is TGTGCCAGCAGTACATTAGGGGGCCCTAGGGGCTACACCTTC.

This clone was found once. The gene calls are TRBV6-1 and TRBJ2-5; maybe TRBD2 (7 bases). From germline, CDR1 is MNHNS and CDR2 SASEGT. This CDR3 comprises 16 residues. Trimming shortened V by 1 base and J by 7 bases, and 19 bases separated the two germline ends. CDR3 in amino acids: CASSEEAGQGWMTQYF. CDR3 in DNA: TGTGCCAGCAGTGAAGAAGCGGGACAAGGTTGGATGACCCAGTACTTC.

The chain has TRBV6-2 or TRBV6-3 and TRBJ2-7; D gene ambiguous. In germline, CDR1 is MNHEY, CDR2 SVGEGT. The CDR3 has 12 residues. The germline V and J ends were trimmed by 2 bases and 6 bases, with 8 bases remaining between them. Here the CDR3 DNA reads TGTGCCAGCAGTTACAGTCGGTCCGAGCAGTACTTC. This sequence encodes CASSYSRSEQYF.

The J gene is TRBJ2-5, the V gene TRBV9, with 9 bases fitting TRBD2. Germline V gene sequence: CDR1 SGDLS, CDR2 YYNGEE. This CDR3 spans 14 amino acids. Trimming took 1 base from V and 5 from J; bases not matched to a gene: 3. CDR3 residues: CASSVLAGAETQYF. CDR3 DNA: TGTGCCAGCAGCGTATTAGCGGGAGCCGAGACCCAGTACTTC.

The genes are TRBV6-5 and TRBJ2-7; D unresolved. CDR3 length: 13 residues. The germline gives CDR1 MNHEY, CDR2 SVGAGI. V was shortened by 0 bases and J by 3 bases, with 6 bases between the two germline ends. CDR3 sequence (DNA): TGTGCCAGCAGTTACTCGAGTAGCTACGAGCAGTACTTC. Encoded protein: CASSYSSSYEQYF.

The chain recombines TRBV5-6 with TRBJ1-4, with unresolved D. The CDR3 spans 15 residues. V lost 1 base, J lost 6 bases, and 13 bases lay in between. Germline CDR1 and CDR2: SGHDT and YYEEEE. CDR3 amino acids: CASSLSGRYDEKLFF. The CDR3 bases are TGTGCCAGCAGCTTGTCGGGTCGGTATGATGAAAAACTGTTTTTT.